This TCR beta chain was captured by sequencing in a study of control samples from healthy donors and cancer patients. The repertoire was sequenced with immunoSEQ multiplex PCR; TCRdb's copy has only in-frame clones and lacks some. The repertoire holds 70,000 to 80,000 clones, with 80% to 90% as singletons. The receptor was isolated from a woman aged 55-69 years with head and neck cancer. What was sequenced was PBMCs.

CDR3 sequence (DNA): TGTGCCAGCAGCGAGGGTGGGGGCGAGCAGTACTTC. Protein sequence: CASSEGGGEQYF. This rearrangement joins TRBV7-7 to TRBJ2-7; D may be TRBD1 or TRBD2 (5 bases each). This CDR3 is 12 amino acids long. V shed 5 bases and J shed 6 bases, with 11 bases lying between them. Germline values: CDR1 SSHAT, CDR2 FNYEAQ (reference sequence).